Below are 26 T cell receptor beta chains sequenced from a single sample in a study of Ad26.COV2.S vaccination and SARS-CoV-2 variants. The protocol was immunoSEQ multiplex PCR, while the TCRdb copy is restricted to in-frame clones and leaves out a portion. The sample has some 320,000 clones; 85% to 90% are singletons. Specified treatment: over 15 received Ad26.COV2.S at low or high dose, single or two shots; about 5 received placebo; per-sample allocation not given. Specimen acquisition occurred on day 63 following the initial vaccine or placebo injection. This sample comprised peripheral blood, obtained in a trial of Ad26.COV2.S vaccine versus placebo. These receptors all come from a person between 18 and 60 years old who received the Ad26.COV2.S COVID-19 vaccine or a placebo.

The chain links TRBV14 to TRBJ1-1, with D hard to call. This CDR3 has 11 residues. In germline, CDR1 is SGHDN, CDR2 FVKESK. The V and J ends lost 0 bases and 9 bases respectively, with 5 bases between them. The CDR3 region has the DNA TGTGCCAGCAGCCAAGAGGTGCAAGCTTTCTTT. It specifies CASSQEVQAFF. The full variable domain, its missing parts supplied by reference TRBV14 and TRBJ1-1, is EAGVTQFPSHSVIEKGQTVTLRCDPISGHDNLYWYRRVMGKEIKFLLHFVKESKQDESGMPNNRFLAERTGGTYSTLKVQPAELEDSGVYFCASSQEVQAFFGQGTRLTVV.

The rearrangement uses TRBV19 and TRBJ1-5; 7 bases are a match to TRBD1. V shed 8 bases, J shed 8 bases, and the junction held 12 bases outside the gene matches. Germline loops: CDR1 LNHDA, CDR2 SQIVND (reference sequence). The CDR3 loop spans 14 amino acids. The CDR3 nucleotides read TGTGCCAGTGCTATCTCCAGGGGGAGGGAGCCCCAGCATTTT. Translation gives CASAISRGREPQHF.

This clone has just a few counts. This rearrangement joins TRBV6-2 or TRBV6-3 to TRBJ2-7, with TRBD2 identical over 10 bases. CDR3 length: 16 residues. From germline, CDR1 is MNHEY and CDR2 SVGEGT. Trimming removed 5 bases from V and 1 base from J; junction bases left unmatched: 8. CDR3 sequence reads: CASSSPRTSGSYEQYF. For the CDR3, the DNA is TGTGCCAGCAGTAGCCCACGGACTAGCGGATCCTACGAGCAGTACTTC.

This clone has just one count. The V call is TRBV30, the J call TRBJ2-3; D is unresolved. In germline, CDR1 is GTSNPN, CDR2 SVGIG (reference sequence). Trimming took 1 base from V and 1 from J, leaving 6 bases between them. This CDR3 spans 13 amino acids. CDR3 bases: TGTGCCTGGAGTGCGTGGGGCACAGATACGCAGTATTTT. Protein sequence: CAWSAWGTDTQYF.

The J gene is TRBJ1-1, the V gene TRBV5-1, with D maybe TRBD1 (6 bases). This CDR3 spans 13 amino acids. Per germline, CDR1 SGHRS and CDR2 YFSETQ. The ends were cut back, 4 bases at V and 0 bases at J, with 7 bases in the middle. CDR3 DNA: TGCGCCAGCAGCCAGGGGCTGAACACTGAAGCTTTCTTT. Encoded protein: CASSQGLNTEAFF.

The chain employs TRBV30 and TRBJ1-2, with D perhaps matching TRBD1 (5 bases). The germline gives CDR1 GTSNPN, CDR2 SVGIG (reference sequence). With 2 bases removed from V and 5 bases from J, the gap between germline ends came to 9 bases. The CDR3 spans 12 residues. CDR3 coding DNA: TGTGCCTGGAGTCCAGGGCGGTATGGCTACACCTTC. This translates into CAWSPGRYGYTF.

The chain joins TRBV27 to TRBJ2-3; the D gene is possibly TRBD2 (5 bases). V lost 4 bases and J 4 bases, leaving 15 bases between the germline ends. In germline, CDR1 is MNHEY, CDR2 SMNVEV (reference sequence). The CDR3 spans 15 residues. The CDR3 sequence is CASSSVWVGADTQYF. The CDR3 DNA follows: TGTGCCAGCAGTTCCGTATGGGTGGGAGCAGATACGCAGTATTTT.

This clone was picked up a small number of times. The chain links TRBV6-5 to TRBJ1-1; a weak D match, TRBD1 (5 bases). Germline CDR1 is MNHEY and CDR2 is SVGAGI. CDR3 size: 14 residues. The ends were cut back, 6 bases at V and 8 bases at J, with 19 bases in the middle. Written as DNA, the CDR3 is TGTGCCAGCAGCACCGGGGGGAAGGGCCTCGAAGCTTTCTTT. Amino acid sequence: CASSTGGKGLEAFF.

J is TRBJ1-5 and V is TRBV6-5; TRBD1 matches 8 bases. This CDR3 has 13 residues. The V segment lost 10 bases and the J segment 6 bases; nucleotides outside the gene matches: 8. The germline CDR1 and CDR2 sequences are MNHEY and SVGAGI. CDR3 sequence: CATKQGVGQPQHF. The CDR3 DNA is TGTGCCACTAAACAGGGGGTGGGTCAGCCCCAGCATTTT.

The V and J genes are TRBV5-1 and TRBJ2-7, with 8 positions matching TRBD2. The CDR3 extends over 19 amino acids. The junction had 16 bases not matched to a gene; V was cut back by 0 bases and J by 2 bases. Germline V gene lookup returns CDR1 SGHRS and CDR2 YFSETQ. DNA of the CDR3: TGCGCCAGCAGCTTGGCCGGGGCGGTCCCCGGGACTAGGGCCTACGAGCAGTACTTC. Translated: CASSLAGAVPGTRAYEQYF.

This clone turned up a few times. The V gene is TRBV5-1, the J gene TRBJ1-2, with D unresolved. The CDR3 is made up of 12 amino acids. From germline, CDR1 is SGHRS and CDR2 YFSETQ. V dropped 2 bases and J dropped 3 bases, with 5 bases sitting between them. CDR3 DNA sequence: TGCGCCAGCAGCTTCAGGCACTATGGCTACACCTTC. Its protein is CASSFRHYGYTF.

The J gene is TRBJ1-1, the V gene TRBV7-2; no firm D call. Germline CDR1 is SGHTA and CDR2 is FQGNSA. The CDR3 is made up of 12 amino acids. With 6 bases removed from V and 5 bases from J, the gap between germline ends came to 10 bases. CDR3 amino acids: CASRKAGTEAFF. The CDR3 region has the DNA TGTGCCAGCAGAAAAGCCGGAACTGAAGCTTTCTTT.

The CDR3 nucleotides are TGTGCCATCAGTGACTACAATGAGCAGTTCTTC. Translating gives CAISDYNEQFF. The rearrangement joins TRBV10-3 to TRBJ2-1; no firm D call. The CDR3 has 11 amino acids. The V end lost 3 bases, the J end lost 3 bases, and 0 bases lay between the germline ends. Germline loops: CDR1 ENHRY, CDR2 SYGVKD.

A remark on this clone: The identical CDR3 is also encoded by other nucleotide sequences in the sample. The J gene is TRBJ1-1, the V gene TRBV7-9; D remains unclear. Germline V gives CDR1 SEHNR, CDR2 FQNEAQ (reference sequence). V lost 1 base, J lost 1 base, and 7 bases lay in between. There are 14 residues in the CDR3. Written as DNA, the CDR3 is TGTGCCAGCAGCTTAGGAGGTCAGAACACTGAAGCTTTCTTT. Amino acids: CASSLGGQNTEAFF.

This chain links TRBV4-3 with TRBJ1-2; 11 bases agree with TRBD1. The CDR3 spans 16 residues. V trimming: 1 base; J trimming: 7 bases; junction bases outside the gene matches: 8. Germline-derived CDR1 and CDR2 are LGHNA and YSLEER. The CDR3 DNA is TGCGCCAGCAGCCAAGGGACAGGGGGCGTCTCGCGTGGCTACACCTTC. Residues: CASSQGTGGVSRGYTF.

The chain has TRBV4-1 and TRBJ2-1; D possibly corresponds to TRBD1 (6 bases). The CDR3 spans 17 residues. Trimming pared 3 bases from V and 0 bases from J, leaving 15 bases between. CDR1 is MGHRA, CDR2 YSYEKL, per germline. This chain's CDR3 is CASSHTWGHLSYNEQFF. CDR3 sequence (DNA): TGCGCCAGCAGCCACACCTGGGGACACCTCTCCTACAATGAGCAGTTCTTC.

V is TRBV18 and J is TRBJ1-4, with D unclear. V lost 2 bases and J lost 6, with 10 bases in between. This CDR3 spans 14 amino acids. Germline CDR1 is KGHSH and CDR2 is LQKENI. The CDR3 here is CASSPGFGDEKLFF. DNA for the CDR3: TGTGCCAGCTCACCAGGCTTCGGGGATGAAAAACTGTTTTTT.

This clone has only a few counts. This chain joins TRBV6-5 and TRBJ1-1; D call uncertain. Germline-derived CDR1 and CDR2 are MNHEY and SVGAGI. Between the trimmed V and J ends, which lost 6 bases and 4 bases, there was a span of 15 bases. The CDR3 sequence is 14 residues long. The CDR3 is CASSLGRPVTEAFF. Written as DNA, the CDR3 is TGTGCCAGCAGCCTCGGACGGCCAGTCACTGAAGCTTTCTTT.

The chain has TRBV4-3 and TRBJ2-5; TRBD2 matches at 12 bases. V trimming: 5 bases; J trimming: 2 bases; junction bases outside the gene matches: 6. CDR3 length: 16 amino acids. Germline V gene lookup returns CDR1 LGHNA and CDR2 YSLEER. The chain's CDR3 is CASSRGLAGYQETQYF. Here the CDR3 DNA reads TGCGCCAGCAGCAGGGGACTAGCGGGTTATCAAGAGACCCAGTACTTC.

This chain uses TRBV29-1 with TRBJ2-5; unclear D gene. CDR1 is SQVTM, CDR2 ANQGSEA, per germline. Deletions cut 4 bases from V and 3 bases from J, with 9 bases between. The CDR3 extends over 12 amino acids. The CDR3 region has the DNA TGCAGCGTTGTCGGGCTAGAAGAGACCCAGTACTTC. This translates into CSVVGLEETQYF. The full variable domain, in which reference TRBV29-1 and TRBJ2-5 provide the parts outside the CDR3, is SAVISQKPSRDICQRGTSLTIQCQVDSQVTMMFWYRQQPGQSLTLIATANQGSEATYESGFVIDKFPISRPNLTFSTLTVSNMSPEDSSIYLCSVVGLEETQYFGPGTRLLVL.

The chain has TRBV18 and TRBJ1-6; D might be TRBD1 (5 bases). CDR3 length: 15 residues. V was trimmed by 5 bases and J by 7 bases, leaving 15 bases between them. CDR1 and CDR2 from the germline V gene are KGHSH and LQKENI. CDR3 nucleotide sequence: TGTGCCAGCTCATCTCGCGACAGCCTGAATTCACCCCTCCACTTT. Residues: CASSSRDSLNSPLHF.

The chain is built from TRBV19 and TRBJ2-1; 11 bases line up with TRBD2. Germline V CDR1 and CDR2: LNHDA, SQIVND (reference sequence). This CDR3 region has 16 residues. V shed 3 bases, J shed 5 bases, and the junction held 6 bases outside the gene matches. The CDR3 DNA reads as TGTGCCAGTAGTATGGTACTAGCGGGGGAAAACAATGAGCAGTTCTTC. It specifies CASSMVLAGENNEQFF. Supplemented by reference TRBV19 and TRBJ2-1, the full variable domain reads DGGITQSPKYLFRKEGQNVTLSCEQNLNHDAMYWYRQDPGQGLRLIYYSQIVNDFQKGDIAEGYSVSREKKESFPLTVTSAQKNPTAFYLCASSMVLAGENNEQFFGPGTRLTVL.

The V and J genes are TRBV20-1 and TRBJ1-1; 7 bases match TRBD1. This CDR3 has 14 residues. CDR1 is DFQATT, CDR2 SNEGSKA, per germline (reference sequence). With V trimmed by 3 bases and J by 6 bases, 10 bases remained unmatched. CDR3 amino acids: CSASFSTGRPEAFF. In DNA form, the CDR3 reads TGCAGTGCTAGTTTTTCGACAGGGAGGCCTGAAGCTTTCTTT.

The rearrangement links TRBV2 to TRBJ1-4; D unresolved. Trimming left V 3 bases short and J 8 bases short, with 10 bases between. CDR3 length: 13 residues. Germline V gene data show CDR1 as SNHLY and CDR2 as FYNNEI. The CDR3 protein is CASSDTRIEKLFF. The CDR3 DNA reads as TGTGCCAGCAGTGATACCAGGATAGAAAAACTGTTTTTT. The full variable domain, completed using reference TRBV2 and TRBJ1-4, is EPEVTQTPSHQVTQMGQEVILRCVPISNHLYFYWYRQILGQKVEFLVSFYNNEISEKSEIFDDQFSVERPDGSNFTLKIRSTKLEDSAMYFCASSDTRIEKLFFGSGTQLSVL.

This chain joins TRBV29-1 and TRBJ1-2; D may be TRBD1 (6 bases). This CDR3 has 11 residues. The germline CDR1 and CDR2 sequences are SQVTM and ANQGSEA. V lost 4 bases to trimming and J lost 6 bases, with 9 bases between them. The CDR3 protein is CSVGGQHGYTF. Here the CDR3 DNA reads TGCAGCGTTGGGGGACAACATGGCTACACCTTC. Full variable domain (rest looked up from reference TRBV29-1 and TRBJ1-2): SAVISQKPSRDICQRGTSLTIQCQVDSQVTMMFWYRQQPGQSLTLIATANQGSEATYESGFVIDKFPISRPNLTFSTLTVSNMSPEDSSIYLCSVGGQHGYTFGSGTRLTVV.

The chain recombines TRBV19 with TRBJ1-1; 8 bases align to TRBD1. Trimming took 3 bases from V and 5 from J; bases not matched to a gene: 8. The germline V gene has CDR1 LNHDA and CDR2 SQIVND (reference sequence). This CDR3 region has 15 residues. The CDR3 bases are TGTGCCAGTAGTATCCAAGACAGGGGAGGGACTGAAGCTTTCTTT. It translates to CASSIQDRGGTEAFF.